This T cell receptor (beta chain) emerged from a study of monozygotic twins with inflammatory bowel disease. General study results and limits: Researchers were unable to tell different T cell subtypes apart. Compared with healthy twins, IBD patients shared fewer clonotypes with others, especially with disease activity. IBD-affected twins scored below their healthy co-twins in TCRbeta diversity (inverse Simpson).

CDR3 length: 13 amino acids. Germline V gene data show CDR1 as SGHRS and CDR2 as YFSETQ. One entry per CDR3 protein, without DNA, is what TCRdb gives after re-calling the 5' RACE reads. The sample's table shows some 190,000 distinct CDR3 sequences. In the case of this clonotype: As yet, its antigen is unknown.

The sample consisted of blood. The rearrangement uses TRBV5-1 and TRBJ2-3. This clonotype was sampled from a human donor with ulcerative colitis or Crohn's disease, or a healthy co-twin of an affected twin (not recorded which). CDR3 residues: CASSLLVTDTQYF.